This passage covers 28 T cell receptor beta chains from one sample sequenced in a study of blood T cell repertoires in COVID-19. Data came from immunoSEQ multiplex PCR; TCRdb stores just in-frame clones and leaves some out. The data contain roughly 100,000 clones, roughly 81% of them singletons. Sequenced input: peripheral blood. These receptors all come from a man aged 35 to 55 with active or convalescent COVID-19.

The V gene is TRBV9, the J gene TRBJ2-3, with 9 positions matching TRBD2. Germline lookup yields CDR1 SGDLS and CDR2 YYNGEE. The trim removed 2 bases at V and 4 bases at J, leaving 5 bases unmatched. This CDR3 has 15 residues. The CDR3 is CASSVLAGRADTQYF. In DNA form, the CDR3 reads TGTGCCAGCAGCGTCCTAGCGGGGCGGGCAGATACGCAGTATTTT.

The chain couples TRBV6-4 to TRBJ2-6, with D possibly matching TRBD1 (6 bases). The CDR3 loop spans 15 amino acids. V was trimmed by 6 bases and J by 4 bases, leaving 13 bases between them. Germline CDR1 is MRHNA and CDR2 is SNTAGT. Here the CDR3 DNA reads TGTGCCAGCAGACCCACAGGGATCGGGGCCAACGTCCTGACTTTC. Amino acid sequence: CASRPTGIGANVLTF.

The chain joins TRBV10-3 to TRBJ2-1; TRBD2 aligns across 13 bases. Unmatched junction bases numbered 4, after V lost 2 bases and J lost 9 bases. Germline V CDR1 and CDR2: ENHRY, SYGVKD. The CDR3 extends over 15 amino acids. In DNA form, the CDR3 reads TGTGCCATCAGTGAGACTAGCGGGGGGGCCAGTGAGCAGTTCTTC. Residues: CAISETSGGASEQFF.

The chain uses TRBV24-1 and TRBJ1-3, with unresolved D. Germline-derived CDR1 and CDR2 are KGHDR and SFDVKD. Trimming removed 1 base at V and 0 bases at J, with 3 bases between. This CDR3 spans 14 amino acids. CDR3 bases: TGTGCCACCAGTGATTTTAGCTCTGGAAACACCATATATTTT. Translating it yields CATSDFSSGNTIYF.

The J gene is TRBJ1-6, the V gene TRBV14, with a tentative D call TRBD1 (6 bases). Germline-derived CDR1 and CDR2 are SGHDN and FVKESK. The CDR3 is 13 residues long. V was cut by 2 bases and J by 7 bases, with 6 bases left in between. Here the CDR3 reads CASSQQGNSPLHF. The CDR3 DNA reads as TGTGCCAGCAGCCAACAGGGGAATTCACCCCTCCACTTT.

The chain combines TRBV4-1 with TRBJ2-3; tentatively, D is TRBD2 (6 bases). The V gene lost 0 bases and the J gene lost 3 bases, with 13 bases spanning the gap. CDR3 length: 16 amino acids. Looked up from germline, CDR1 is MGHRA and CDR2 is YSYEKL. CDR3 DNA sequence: TGCGCCAGCAGCCAAGATAGACTAGTCAGTACAGATACGCAGTATTTT. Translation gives CASSQDRLVSTDTQYF.

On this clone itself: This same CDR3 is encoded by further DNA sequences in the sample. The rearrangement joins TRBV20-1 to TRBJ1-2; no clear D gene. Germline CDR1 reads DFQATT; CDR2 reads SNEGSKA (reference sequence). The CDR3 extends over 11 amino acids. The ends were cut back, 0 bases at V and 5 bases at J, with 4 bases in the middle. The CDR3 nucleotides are TGCAGTGCTAGAGACAGTTATGGCTACACCTTC. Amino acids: CSARDSYGYTF.

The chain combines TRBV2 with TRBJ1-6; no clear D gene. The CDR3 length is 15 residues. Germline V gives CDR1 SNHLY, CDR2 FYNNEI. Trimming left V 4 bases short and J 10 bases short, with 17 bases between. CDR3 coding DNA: TGTGCCAGCAGTGCCCCGGGTCTCAACCCATCACCCCTCCACTTT. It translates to CASSAPGLNPSPLHF.

CDR3 region: CASSYGGGAVYEQYF. The DNA for the CDR3 is TGCGCCAGCAGCTATGGGGGGGGCGCTGTCTACGAGCAGTACTTC. This chain joins TRBV5-1 and TRBJ2-7; TRBD2 might be the D (7 bases). The V gene's germline CDR1 is SGHRS and CDR2 YFSETQ. CDR3 length: 15 residues. Deletions cut 3 bases from V and 3 bases from J, with 16 bases between.

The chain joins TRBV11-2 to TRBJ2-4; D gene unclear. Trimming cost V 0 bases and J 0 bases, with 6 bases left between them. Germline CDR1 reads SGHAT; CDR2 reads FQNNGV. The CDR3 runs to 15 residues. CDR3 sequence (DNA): TGTGCCAGCAGCTTAGAAGGAGTAGCCAAAAACATTCAGTACTTC. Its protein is CASSLEGVAKNIQYF.

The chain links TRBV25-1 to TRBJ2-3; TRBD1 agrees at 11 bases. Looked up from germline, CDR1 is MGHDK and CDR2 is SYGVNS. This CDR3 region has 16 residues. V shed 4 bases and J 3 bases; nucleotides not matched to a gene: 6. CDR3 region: CASSVGQGASTDTQYF. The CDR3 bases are TGTGCCAGCAGTGTCGGACAGGGGGCTTCTACAGATACGCAGTATTTT. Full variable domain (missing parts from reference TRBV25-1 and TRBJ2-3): EADIYQTPRYLVIGTGKKITLECSQTMGHDKMYWYQQDPGMELHLIHYSYGVNSTEKGDLSSESTVSRIRTEHFPLTLESARPSHTSQYLCASSVGQGASTDTQYFGPGTRLTVL.

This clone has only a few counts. DNA for the CDR3: TGCAGTGCTAGATCGGGGGTCGAGCAGTACTTC. Translated, it gives CSARSGVEQYF. This chain links TRBV20-1 with TRBJ2-7; TRBD2 might be the D (6 bases). Trimming removed 2 bases from V and 6 bases from J, with 8 bases in between. Looked up from germline, CDR1 is DFQATT and CDR2 is SNEGSKA (reference sequence). CDR3 length: 11 residues.

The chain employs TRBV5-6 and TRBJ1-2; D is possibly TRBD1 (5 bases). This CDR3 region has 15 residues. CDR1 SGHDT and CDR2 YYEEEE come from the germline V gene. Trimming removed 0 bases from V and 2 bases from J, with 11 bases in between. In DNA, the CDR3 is TGTGCCAGCAGCTTGGACGCGGGGGGGAACTATGGCTACACCTTC. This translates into CASSLDAGGNYGYTF.

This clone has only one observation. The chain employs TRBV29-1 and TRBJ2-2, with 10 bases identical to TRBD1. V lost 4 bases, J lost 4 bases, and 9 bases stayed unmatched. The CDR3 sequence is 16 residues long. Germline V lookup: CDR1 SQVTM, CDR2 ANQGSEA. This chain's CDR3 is CSVGDRGRRGTGELFF. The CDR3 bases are TGCAGCGTTGGGGACAGGGGACGTCGGGGCACCGGGGAGCTGTTTTTT.

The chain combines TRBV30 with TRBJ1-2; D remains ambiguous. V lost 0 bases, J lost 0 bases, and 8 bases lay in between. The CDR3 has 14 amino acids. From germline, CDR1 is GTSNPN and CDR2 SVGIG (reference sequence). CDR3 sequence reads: CAWSVRATNYGYTF. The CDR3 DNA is TGTGCCTGGAGTGTTCGCGCCACTAACTATGGCTACACCTTC.

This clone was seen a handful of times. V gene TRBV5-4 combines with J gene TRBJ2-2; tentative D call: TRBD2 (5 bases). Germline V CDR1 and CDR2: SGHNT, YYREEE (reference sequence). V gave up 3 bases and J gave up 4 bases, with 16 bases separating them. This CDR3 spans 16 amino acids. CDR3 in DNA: TGTGCCAGCAGCTCTTGGAGTAGCGTTGGCACCGGGGAGCTGTTTTTT. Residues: CASSSWSSVGTGELFF.

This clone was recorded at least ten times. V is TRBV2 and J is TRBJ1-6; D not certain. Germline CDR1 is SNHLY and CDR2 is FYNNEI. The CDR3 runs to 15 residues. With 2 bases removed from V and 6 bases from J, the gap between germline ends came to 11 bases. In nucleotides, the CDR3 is TGTGCCAGCAGTGAATTCGGAACAGTTAATTCACCCCTCCACTTT. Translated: CASSEFGTVNSPLHF.

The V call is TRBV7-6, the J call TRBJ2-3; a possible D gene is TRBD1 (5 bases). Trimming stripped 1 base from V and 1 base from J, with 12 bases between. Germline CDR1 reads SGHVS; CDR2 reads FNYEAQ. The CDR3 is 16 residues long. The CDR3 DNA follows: TGTGCCAGCAGCTTAGATGACAGTCTTGGCACAGATACGCAGTATTTT. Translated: CASSLDDSLGTDTQYF. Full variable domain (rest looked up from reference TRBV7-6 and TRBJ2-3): GAGVSQSPRYKVTKRGQDVALRCDPISGHVSLYWYRQALGQGPEFLTYFNYEAQQDKSGLPNDRFSAERPEGSISTLTIQRTEQRDSAMYRCASSLDDSLGTDTQYFGPGTRLTVL.

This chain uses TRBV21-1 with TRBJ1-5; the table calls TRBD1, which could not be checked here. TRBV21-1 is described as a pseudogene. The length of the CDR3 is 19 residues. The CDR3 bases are TGTGCCAGCAGCAACCTCCGGGACAGGGGGCTTCACTGCAATCAGCCCCAGCATTTT. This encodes CASSNLRDRGLHCNQPQHF.

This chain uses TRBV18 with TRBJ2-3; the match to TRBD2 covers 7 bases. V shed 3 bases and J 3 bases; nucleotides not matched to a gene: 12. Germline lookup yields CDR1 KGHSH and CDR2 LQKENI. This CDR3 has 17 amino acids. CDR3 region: CASSPLSSGVVTDTQYF. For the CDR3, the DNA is TGTGCCAGCTCACCTCTATCCAGCGGGGTGGTAACAGATACGCAGTATTTT. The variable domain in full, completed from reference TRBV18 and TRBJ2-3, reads NAGVMQNPRHLVRRRGQEARLRCSPMKGHSHVYWYRQLPEEGLKFMVYLQKENIIDESGMPKERFSAEFPKEGPSILRIQQVVRGDSAAYFCASSPLSSGVVTDTQYFGPGTRLTVL.

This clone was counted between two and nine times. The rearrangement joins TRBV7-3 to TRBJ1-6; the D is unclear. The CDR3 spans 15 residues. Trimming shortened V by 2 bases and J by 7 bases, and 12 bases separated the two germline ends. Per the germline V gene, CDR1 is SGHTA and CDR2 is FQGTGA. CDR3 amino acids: CASSLDHGGNSPLHF. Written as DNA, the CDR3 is TGTGCCAGCAGCTTAGACCACGGAGGGAATTCACCCCTCCACTTT.

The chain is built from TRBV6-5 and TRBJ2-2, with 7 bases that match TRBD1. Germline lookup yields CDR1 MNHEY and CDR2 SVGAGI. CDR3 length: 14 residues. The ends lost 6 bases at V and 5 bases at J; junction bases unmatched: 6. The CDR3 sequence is CASREQGETGELFF. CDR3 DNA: TGTGCCAGCAGGGAGCAGGGGGAGACCGGGGAGCTGTTTTTT.

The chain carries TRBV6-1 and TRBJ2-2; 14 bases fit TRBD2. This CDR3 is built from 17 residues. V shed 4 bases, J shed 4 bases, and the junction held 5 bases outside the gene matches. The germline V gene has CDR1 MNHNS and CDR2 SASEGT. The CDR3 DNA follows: TGTGCCAGCAGTGGACTAGCGGGGGGGCTGGGCACCGGGGAGCTGTTTTTT. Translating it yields CASSGLAGGLGTGELFF.

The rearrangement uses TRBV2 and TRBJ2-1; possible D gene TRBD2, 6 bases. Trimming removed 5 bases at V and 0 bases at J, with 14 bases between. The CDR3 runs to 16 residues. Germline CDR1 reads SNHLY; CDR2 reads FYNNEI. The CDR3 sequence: CASSPSGGASYNEQFF. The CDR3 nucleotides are TGTGCCAGCAGTCCCTCGGGCGGGGCCTCCTACAATGAGCAGTTCTTC.

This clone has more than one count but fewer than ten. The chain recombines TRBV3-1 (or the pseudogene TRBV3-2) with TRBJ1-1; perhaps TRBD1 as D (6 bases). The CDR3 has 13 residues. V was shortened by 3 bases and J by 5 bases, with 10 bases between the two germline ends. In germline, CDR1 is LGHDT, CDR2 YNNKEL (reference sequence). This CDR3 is CASSQGARTEAFF. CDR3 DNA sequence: TGTGCCAGCAGCCAGGGGGCGAGAACTGAAGCTTTCTTT.

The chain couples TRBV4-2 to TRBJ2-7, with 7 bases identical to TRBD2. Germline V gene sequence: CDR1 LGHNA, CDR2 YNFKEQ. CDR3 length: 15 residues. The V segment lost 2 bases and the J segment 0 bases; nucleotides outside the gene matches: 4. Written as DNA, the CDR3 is TGTGCCAGCAGCCAATCCCGCGGGGGCTCCTACGAGCAGTACTTC. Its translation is CASSQSRGGSYEQYF.

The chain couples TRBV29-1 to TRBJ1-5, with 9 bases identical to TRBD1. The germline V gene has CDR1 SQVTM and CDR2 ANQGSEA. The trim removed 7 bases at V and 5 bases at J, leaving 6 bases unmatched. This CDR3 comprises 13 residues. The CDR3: CSAMGQGDQPQHF. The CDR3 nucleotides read TGCAGCGCGATGGGACAGGGCGATCAGCCCCAGCATTTT.

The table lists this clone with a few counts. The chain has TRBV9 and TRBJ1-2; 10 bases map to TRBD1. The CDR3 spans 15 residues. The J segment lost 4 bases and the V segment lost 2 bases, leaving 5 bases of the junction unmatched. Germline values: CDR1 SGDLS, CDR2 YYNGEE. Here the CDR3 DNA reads TGTGCCAGCAGCGTTGGGACAGGGGAGATCTATGGCTACACCTTC. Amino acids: CASSVGTGEIYGYTF.